Shown below are 5 T cell receptor beta chains from a single sample sequenced in a study of Graves' ophthalmopathy and Graves' hyperthyroidism. For repertoire sequencing, the TCR beta CDR3 regions were amplified from RNA transcripts. HTBI primers served in a first-round RT-PCR, which a second-round multiplex PCR followed. TCRdb re-called the multiplex PCR reads through MiXCR, storing one row per CDR3 protein. The sample records hundreds of thousands of distinct CDR3 sequences, 21% being singletons. The sample taken for sequencing was peripheral blood. These receptors all stem from a woman younger than 35 with stable Graves' hyperthyroidism.

This clonotype was seen ten or more times. This chain links TRBV20-1 with TRBJ2-5; the D gene is possibly TRBD2 (6 bases). Looked up from germline, CDR1 is DFQATT and CDR2 is SNEGSKA (reference sequence). V was shortened by 5 bases and J by 1 base, with 17 bases between the two germline ends. The CDR3 is 15 residues long. The DNA for the CDR3 is TGCAGTGCTCCCCTGGGACTGCGCGTCCAAGAGACCCAGTACTTC. Residues: CSAPLGLRVQETQYF.

There are many counts of this clonotype. The chain employs TRBV10-3 and TRBJ1-1; D is uncertain. Per germline, CDR1 ENHRY and CDR2 SYGVKD. The ends were cut back, 0 bases at V and 3 bases at J, with 8 bases in the middle. The CDR3 is 14 residues long. The CDR3 DNA reads as TGTGCCATCAGTGAGTCTAAGAGGGACACTGAAGCTTTCTTT. It codes for CAISESKRDTEAFF.

This clonotype was recorded at least ten times. V is TRBV6-2 or TRBV6-3 and J is TRBJ1-2, with D possibly TRBD1 on 5 matching bases. The V gene lost 0 bases and the J gene lost 2 bases, with 19 bases spanning the gap. Germline lookup yields CDR1 MNHEY and CDR2 SVGEGT. The CDR3 extends over 18 amino acids. CDR3 in amino acids: CASSYSKSGWGGNYGYTF. The CDR3 coding sequence is TGTGCCAGCAGTTACTCGAAGTCAGGGTGGGGCGGCAACTATGGCTACACCTTC.

The sample holds many counts of this clonotype. This chain uses TRBV29-1 with TRBJ2-7; no clear D. The V end was cut by 7 bases, the J end by 6 bases, with 13 bases between. This CDR3 spans 11 amino acids. Germline-derived CDR1 and CDR2 are SQVTM and ANQGSEA. The CDR3 region has the DNA TGCAGCGCCGGAACGGTCCTCGAGCAGTACTTC. Translation: CSAGTVLEQYF.

This CDR3 is CAWSLTGGLQPQHF. For the CDR3, the DNA is TGTGCCTGGAGTCTGACAGGGGGGCTTCAGCCCCAGCATTTT. J is TRBJ1-5 and V is TRBV30; 9 nucleotides match TRBD1. V dropped 2 bases and J dropped 6; count of bases not matched to a gene: 5. CDR3 length equals 14 residues. Germline V gene lookup returns CDR1 GTSNPN and CDR2 SVGIG (reference sequence).